This T cell receptor beta chain was captured in a study of blood T cell repertoires in COVID-19. In the source study's methods: The assay estimated nucleated cells by amplifying reference gene primers. Repertoires were generated with immunoSEQ multiplex PCR, while TCRdb's copy carries only in-frame clones and drops some. V and J calls plus clone size are reproduced from that table; the DNA served to infer D and trimming. The sample carries over 350,000 clones, 70% to 90% recorded once. Germline values: CDR1 LNHDA, CDR2 SQIVND (reference sequence). The CDR3 is 14 residues long. With 6 bases removed from V and 2 bases from J, the gap between germline ends came to 13 bases. Donors were grouped by their self-reported clinical history.

This receptor was obtained from a woman in her late teens or twenties with acute COVID-19. Sequences were obtained from PBMCs or T cells enriched from blood (not recorded which). The V gene is TRBV19, the J gene TRBJ1-2; D not resolved. CDR3 coding DNA: TGTGCCAGTAGGATAACCGGGGTCAACTATGGCTACACCTTC. It codes for CASRITGVNYGYTF. Full variable domain (missing parts from reference TRBV19 and TRBJ1-2): DGGITQSPKYLFRKEGQNVTLSCEQNLNHDAMYWYRQDPGQGLRLIYYSQIVNDFQKGDIAEGYSVSREKKESFPLTVTSAQKNPTAFYLCASRITGVNYGYTFGSGTRLTVV.